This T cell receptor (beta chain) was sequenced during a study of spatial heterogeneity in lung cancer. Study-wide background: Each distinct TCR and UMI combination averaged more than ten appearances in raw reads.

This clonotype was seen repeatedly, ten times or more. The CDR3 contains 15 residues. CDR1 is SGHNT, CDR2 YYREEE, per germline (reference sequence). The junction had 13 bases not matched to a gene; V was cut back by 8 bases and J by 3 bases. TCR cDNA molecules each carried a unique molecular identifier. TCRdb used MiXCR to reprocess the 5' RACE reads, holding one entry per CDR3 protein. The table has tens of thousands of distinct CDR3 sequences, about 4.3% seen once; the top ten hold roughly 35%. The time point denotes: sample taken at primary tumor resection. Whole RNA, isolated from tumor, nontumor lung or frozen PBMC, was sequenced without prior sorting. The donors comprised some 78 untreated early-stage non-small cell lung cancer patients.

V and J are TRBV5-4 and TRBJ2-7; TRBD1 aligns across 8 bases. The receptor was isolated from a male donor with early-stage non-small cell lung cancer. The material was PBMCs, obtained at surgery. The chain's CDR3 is CASPKGCDRGYEQYF. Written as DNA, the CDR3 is TGTGCCAGTCCCAAAGGGTGCGACAGGGGCTACGAGCAGTACTTC.